These T cell receptor beta chains were read from a single sample in a study of T cells in Graves' hyperthyroidism and ophthalmopathy. TCRdb re-derived calls from the multiplex PCR reads in MiXCR, one entry per CDR3 protein. The data show around 240,000 distinct CDR3 sequences, approximately 14% seen once. Sequencing used blood. Receptors were obtained from a woman between 35 and 50 years old with Graves' hyperthyroidism that later progressed to Graves' ophthalmopathy. Each CDR3 is given with its conserved first and last residue. The D gene is left open where the match is weak. Clone size appears in some rows only: once, few, many, or a class for an expanded clone.

d_gene	abundance	v_gene	j_gene	CDR3nt	CDR3aa
TRBD2	many	TRBV20-1	TRBJ2-1	TGCAGTGCTATACGCGCTAGCGGGTCAACCTACAATGAGCAGTTCTTC	CSAIRASGSTYNEQFF
.	many	TRBV30	TRBJ1-3	TGTGCCTGGAGTGTTATTTCTGGAAACACCATATATTTT	CAWSVISGNTIYF
TRBD2	few	TRBV5-4	TRBJ2-3	TGTGCCAGCAGCTTGCCTAGCGGGCCTAGCACAGATACGCAGTATTTT	CASSLPSGPSTDTQYF
.	many	TRBV20-1	TRBJ2-1	TGCAGTGCTAGAGATAGTAGGGCGAAAGGGATCTACCCCCTGGGGTTGAGGAATGAGCAGTTCTTC	CSARDSRAKGIYPLGLRNEQFF
TRBD2	many	TRBV13	TRBJ2-7	TGTGCCAGCAGACTTAGCGGGAGCCGCTCCTACGAGCAGTACTTC	CASRLSGSRSYEQYF
.	many	TRBV9	TRBJ1-1	TGTGCCAGCAGCGTAGACCGTGGGAGAGGGTACACTGAAGCTTTCTTT	CASSVDRGRGYTEAFF
.	many	TRBV28	TRBJ1-5	TGTGCCAGCACCCGAACAGGAGTTTATAGCAATCAGCCCCAGCATTTT	CASTRTGVYSNQPQHF
TRBD2	many	TRBV7-2	TRBJ2-1	TGTGCCAGCAGCTTACCGCTAGCGGGGAGGAGCAATGAGCAGTTCTTC	CASSLPLAGRSNEQFF
.	many	TRBV10-3	TRBJ2-2	TGTGCCATCAGTGAGGGCAGAACGGGCACCGGGGAGCTGTTTTTT	CAISEGRTGTGELFF
TRBD1	many	TRBV10-3	TRBJ1-5	TGTGCCATCAGGGAGGGGGCAGGTCAACCCCAGCATTTT	CAIREGAGQPQHF
.	many	TRBV20-1	TRBJ1-2	TGCAGTGCACTGACAGTGACCAACTATGGCTACACCTTC	CSALTVTNYGYTF
.	few	TRBV7-3	TRBJ2-2	TGTGCCAGCAGCTTAAAGTCCACCGGGGAGCTGTTTTTT	CASSLKSTGELFF
.	many	TRBV7-3	TRBJ2-5	TGTGCCAGCAGCCTCGACTCAGGTCTGACCCAGTACTTC	CASSLDSGLTQYF
TRBD2	.	TRBV18	TRBJ2-7	TGTGCCAGCTCACAACTGACTAGCGGTCCGAGCTCCTACGAGCAGTACTTC	CASSQLTSGPSSYEQYF
.	many	TRBV3-1	TRBJ2-1	TGTGCCAGCAGCCAAGAACGCCGTAGGCCCTACAATGAGCAGTTCTTC	CASSQERRRPYNEQFF
TRBD2	.	TRBV4-2	TRBJ2-1	TGTGCCAGCAGCCCCTTCCCTAGCGGGAGCTCCTACAATGAGCAGTTCTTC	CASSPFPSGSSYNEQFF
TRBD2	many	TRBV6-1	TRBJ2-5	TGTGCCACTCTGGGAATTAGCGGGAGAGAGACCCAGTACTTC	CATLGISGRETQYF
TRBD2	.	TRBV27	TRBJ2-1	TGTGCCAGCAGTTTCATAGCGGGAGGGGACAATGAGCAGTTCTTC	CASSFIAGGDNEQFF
.	many	TRBV28	TRBJ1-4	TGTGCCAGCAGTTCCAAACCAATCACAAAGGACCTAAAACTGTTTTTT	CASSSKPITKDLKLFF
.	many	TRBV19	TRBJ2-1	TGTGCCAGTAATAGGGCTAGCAGCTACAATGAGCAGTTCTTC	CASNRASSYNEQFF
TRBD1	.	TRBV20-1	TRBJ2-1	TGCAGTGGACAGGGAAACAATGAGCACTTCTTC	CSGQGNNEHFF
TRBD2	many	TRBV9	TRBJ2-1	TGTGCCAGCAGCGTAGGCGGTTCAGCGGGAAAATACAATGAGCAGTTCTTC	CASSVGGSAGKYNEQFF
.	.	TRBV7-9	TRBJ2-2	TGTTCCAGCAGCGACAAACCGGACCCCGACGGGGAGCTGTTTTTT	CSSSDKPDPDGELFF
.	many	TRBV28	TRBJ2-7	TGTGCCAGCAGTTTCAGCGGGTCTTCCTACGAGCAGTACTTC	CASSFSGSSYEQYF
.	.	TRBV4-1	TRBJ2-5	TGCGCCAGCAGCCAAGTGTTGGGGACCCAGTACTTC	CASSQVLGTQYF
TRBD1	many	TRBV27	TRBJ2-2	TGTGCCAGCAACTCGGGACAGTACACCGGGGAGCTGTTTTTT	CASNSGQYTGELFF
.	many	TRBV5-4	TRBJ2-3	TGTGCCAGCACCCCCTTGGGACTCCGCGTAGATACGCAGTATTTT	CASTPLGLRVDTQYF